Listed below are T cell receptor beta chains from one sample, sequenced in a study of blood T cell repertoires in COVID-19. Method: immunoSEQ multiplex PCR; TCRdb's copy keeps in-frame clones and lacks some. The sample shows about half a million clones, 70% to 90% of them seen only once. The sample was PBMCs or T cells enriched from blood (not recorded which). The source of these receptors is a woman aged 55-70 years who had recovered from COVID-19. CDR3s include the opening cysteine and the closing phenylalanine or tryptophan. The D gene is left open where the match is weak. Rows give clone size only sometimes, using once, few, many, or a class for an expanded clone.

d_call,v_call,clone_size,j_call,cdr3_nt,cdr3_aa
.,TRBV13,.,TRBJ2-3,TGTGCCAGCAGCTTAACGGAGGGGAACACAGATACGCAGTATTTT,CASSLTEGNTDTQYF
.,TRBV5-1,few,TRBJ1-2,TGCGCCAGCAAGGAGACAGCCTCTGGCTATGGCTACACCTTC,CASKETASGYGYTF
.,TRBV7-2,.,TRBJ1-1,TGTGCCAGCAGCCCAGGTGGGCCTGAAGCTTTCTTT,CASSPGGPEAFF
TRBD1,TRBV24-1,.,TRBJ1-2,TGTGCCACCAGTGGCGCCGGGACAGGGGCCTATGGCTACACCTTC,CATSGAGTGAYGYTF
.,TRBV4-1,.,TRBJ2-2,TGCGCCAGCAGCCAAGAGCTCAGGGGATGGAACACCGGGGAGCTGTTTTTT,CASSQELRGWNTGELFF
.,TRBV29-1,.,TRBJ2-3,TGCAGCGTCCCTGTCGGAGCGGCAGCTAGCACAGATACGCAGTATTTT,CSVPVGAAASTDTQYF
.,TRBV5-1,.,TRBJ1-3,TGCGCCAGCAGCTTGGCAGGGGCTGGAAACACCATATATTTT,CASSLAGAGNTIYF
.,TRBV5-1,.,TRBJ1-4,TGCGCCAGCAGTGCGGCAGTCTATGAAAAACTGTTTTTT,CASSAAVYEKLFF
.,TRBV21-1,.,TRBJ1-2,TGTGCCAGCAGCAAAGGGACAGGTCTAGCCTATGGCTACACCTTC,CASSKGTGLAYGYTF
.,TRBV28,.,TRBJ1-1,TGTGCCATAAGTGACAAGAACACTGAAGCTTTCTTT,CAISDKNTEAFF